This T cell receptor (beta chain) was recovered during a study of blood T cell repertoires in COVID-19. As for the study in general: Sites in the United States, Italy and Spain provided acute and convalescent COVID-19 samples. The analysed material was cDNA or gDNA that came from T cells, B-cell-depleted T cells, or PBMCs.

The V gene end was trimmed by 0 bases and the J gene end by 7 bases; junction bases not matched to a gene: 2. Germline loops: CDR1 MNHEY, CDR2 SVGEGT. The CDR3 spans 13 residues. In the authors' methods: The assay estimated nucleated cells by amplifying reference gene primers. Profiling relied on immunoSEQ multiplex PCR, and the TCRdb table lists in-frame clones only, not all of them. D and trimming were read from the DNA, whereas the V and J calls and clone size are those reported in that table. This sample has under 350,000 clones, with about 88% found just once. This clonotype was sampled from a man in his late teens or twenties with active or convalescent COVID-19. This chain connects TRBV6-2 or TRBV6-3 to TRBJ1-1; 7 nucleotides agree with TRBD1. Sequencing was performed on peripheral blood. In nucleotides, the CDR3 is TGTGCCAGCAGTTACTCGGCAGGGGGTGAAGCTTTCTTT. This encodes CASSYSAGGEAFF.